The 10 T cell receptor beta chains presented below share a single source sample, sequenced in a study of cytomegalovirus exposure and HLA in healthy donors. It was with 60 Vbeta and 13 Jbeta primers that the PCR ran. Clones were sequenced by immunoSEQ multiplex PCR, and TCRdb holds only the in-frame ones, with some missing. The repertoire holds under 200,000 clones, around 86% seen once, with approximately 1.8% in the top ten. The specimen was PBMCs. The receptors were gathered from a human donor in good health.

The chain couples TRBV5-8 to TRBJ1-2, with D perhaps matching TRBD1 (5 bases). V gave up 0 bases and J gave up 0 bases, with 9 bases separating them. The CDR3 sequence is 15 residues long. Germline V gene data show CDR1 as SGHTS and CDR2 as YDEGEE. CDR3 region: CASSLERGANYGYTF. The CDR3 bases are TGTGCCAGCAGCTTGGAGCGGGGGGCTAACTATGGCTACACCTTC.

As DNA, the CDR3 is TGCGCCAGCAGCGGACTAGCGGGCCGCTACGAGCAGTACTTC. Protein product: CASSGLAGRYEQYF. The V and J genes are TRBV4-1 and TRBJ2-7; 11 bases are shared with TRBD2. The CDR3 is 14 amino acids. After removal of 5 bases from V and 3 bases from J, the junction contained 3 bases not matched to a gene. Germline V lookup: CDR1 MGHRA, CDR2 YSYEKL.

This chain connects TRBV27 to TRBJ1-1; 8 positions match TRBD1. Germline lookup yields CDR1 MNHEY and CDR2 SMNVEV (reference sequence). There are 15 residues in the CDR3. V was clipped by 5 bases and J by 3 bases; unmatched bases: 8. The CDR3 DNA reads as TGTGCCAGCAGTCAGCAGGGGGCCGTGGACACTGAAGCTTTCTTT. It codes for CASSQQGAVDTEAFF.

The genes are TRBV4-3 and TRBJ2-7, with 7 bases matching TRBD1. The J segment lost 1 base and the V segment lost 4 bases, leaving 13 bases of the junction unmatched. This CDR3 is built from 17 residues. The V gene's germline CDR1 is LGHNA and CDR2 YSLEER. This chain's CDR3 is CASSPPPATGFSYEQYF. DNA of the CDR3: TGCGCCAGCAGCCCCCCCCCTGCGACAGGGTTTTCCTACGAGCAGTACTTC.

The chain couples TRBV21-1 to TRBJ1-2; TRBD1 is the table's D call and was not checked against the DNA. TRBV21-1 is noted as a pseudogene. The CDR3 extends over 15 amino acids. As DNA, the CDR3 is TGTGCCAGCAGCCCTACGGGGGACAGGGTGCGTGGCTACACCTTC. This sequence encodes CASSPTGDRVRGYTF.

V and J are TRBV5-4 and TRBJ1-2, with 7 bases identical to TRBD1. Trimming removed 2 bases from V and 4 bases from J; junction bases left unmatched: 11. This CDR3 region has 16 residues. Per germline, CDR1 SGHNT and CDR2 YYREEE (reference sequence). The CDR3 here is CASSFFPGQDSYGYTF. As DNA, the CDR3 is TGTGCCAGCAGCTTTTTCCCCGGACAGGACAGCTATGGCTACACCTTC.

To note about this clone: This same CDR3 is encoded by further DNA sequences in the sample. This chain joins TRBV7-9 and TRBJ1-1; TRBD1 might be the D (6 bases). The CDR3 extends over 16 amino acids. CDR1 SEHNR and CDR2 FQNEAQ come from the germline V gene (reference sequence). Trimming took 4 bases from V and 0 from J, leaving 15 bases between them. The CDR3 coding sequence is TGTGCCAGCAGCTCCTACTGGGACAACCTGAACACTGAAGCTTTCTTT. Encoded protein: CASSSYWDNLNTEAFF.

J is TRBJ1-2 and V is TRBV27; no firm D call. Per germline, CDR1 MNHEY and CDR2 SMNVEV (reference sequence). The CDR3 has 13 amino acids. Trimming took off 4 bases at V and 8 bases at J, with 14 bases between the two ends. The CDR3 loop is CASSSRPARGYTF. CDR3 nucleotides: TGTGCCAGCAGTTCCAGACCGGCGCGGGGCTACACCTTC.

This clone was seen just once. This sequence joins TRBV7-6 and TRBJ2-7; TRBD2 aligns across 13 bases. This CDR3 has 14 residues. CDR1 and CDR2 from the germline V gene are SGHVS and FNYEAQ. V shed 3 bases and J 7 bases; nucleotides not matched to a gene: 3. CDR3 DNA: TGTGCCAGCAGCTTTGGACTAGCGGGGGTAGAGCAGTACTTC. As protein: CASSFGLAGVEQYF.

The chain employs TRBV7-9 and TRBJ2-7; 13 bases map to TRBD2. The V and J ends lost 2 bases and 7 bases, in that order; junction bases with no gene match: 8. The CDR3 runs 16 residues. Germline V CDR1 and CDR2: SEHNR, FQNEAQ (reference sequence). CDR3 residues: CASSLSRLAGGREQYF. CDR3 DNA sequence: TGTGCCAGCAGCTTATCCCGACTAGCGGGGGGTCGGGAGCAGTACTTC. Complete variable domain (other parts from reference TRBV7-9 and TRBJ2-7): DTGVSQNPRHKITKRGQNVTFRCDPISEHNRLYWYRQTLGQGPEFLTYFQNEAQLEKSRLLSDRFSAERPKGSFSTLEIQRTEQGDSAMYLCASSLSRLAGGREQYFGPGTRLTVT.